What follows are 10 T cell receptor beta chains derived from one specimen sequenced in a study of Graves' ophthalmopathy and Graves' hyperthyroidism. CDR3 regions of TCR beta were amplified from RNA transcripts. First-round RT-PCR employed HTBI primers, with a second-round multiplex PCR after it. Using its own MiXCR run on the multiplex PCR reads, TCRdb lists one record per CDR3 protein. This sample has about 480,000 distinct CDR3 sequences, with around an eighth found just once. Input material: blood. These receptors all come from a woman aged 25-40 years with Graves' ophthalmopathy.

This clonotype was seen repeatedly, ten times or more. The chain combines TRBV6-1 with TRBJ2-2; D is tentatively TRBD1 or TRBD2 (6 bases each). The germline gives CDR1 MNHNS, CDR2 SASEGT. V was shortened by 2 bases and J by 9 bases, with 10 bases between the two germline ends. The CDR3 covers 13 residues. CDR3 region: CASSENRGRELFF. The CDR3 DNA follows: TGTGCCAGCAGTGAAAACCGGGGGCGGGAGCTGTTTTTT.

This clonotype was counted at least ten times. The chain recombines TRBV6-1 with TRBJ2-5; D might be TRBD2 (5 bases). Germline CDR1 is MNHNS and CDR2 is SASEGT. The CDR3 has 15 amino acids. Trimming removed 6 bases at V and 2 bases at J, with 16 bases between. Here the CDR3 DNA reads TGTGCCAGCAGGTTGGAGGAAATCCGTCAAGAGACCCAGTACTTC. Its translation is CASRLEEIRQETQYF.

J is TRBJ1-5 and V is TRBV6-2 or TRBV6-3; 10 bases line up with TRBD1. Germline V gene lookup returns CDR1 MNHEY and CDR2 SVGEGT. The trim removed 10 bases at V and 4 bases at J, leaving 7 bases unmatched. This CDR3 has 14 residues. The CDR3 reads CAIRTGGRNQPQHF. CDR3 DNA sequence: TGTGCCATAAGGACAGGGGGTAGGAATCAGCCCCAGCATTTT.

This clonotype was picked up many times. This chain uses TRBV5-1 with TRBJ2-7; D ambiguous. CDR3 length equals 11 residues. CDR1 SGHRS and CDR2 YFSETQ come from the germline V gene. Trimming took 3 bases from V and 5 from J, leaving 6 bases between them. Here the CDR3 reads CASSSWDEQYF. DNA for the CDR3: TGCGCCAGCAGCTCCTGGGACGAGCAGTACTTC.

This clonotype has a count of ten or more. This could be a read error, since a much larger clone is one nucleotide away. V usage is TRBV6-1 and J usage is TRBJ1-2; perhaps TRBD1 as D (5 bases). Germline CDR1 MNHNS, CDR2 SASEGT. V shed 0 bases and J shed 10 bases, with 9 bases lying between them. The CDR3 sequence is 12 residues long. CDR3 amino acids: CASSEAVGDYTF. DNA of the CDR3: TGTGCCAGCAGTGAAGCGGTGGGGGACTACACCTTC.

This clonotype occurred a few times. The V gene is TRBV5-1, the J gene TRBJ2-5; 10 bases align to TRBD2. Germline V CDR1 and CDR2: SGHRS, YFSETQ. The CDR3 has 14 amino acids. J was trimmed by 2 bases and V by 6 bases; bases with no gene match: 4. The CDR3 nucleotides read TGCGCCAGCACACAAGCGGGGGGGCAAGAGACCCAGTACTTC. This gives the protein CASTQAGGQETQYF.

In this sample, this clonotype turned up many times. The CDR3: CASSQSGRGGQETQYF. The DNA for the CDR3 is TGTGCCAGCAGCCAATCGGGTAGGGGTGGCCAAGAGACCCAGTACTTC. V is TRBV7-2 and J is TRBJ2-5; D is possibly TRBD1 (5 bases). The CDR3 totals 16 residues. Trimming pared 5 bases from V and 1 base from J, leaving 17 bases between. CDR1 is SGHTA, CDR2 FQGNSA, per germline.

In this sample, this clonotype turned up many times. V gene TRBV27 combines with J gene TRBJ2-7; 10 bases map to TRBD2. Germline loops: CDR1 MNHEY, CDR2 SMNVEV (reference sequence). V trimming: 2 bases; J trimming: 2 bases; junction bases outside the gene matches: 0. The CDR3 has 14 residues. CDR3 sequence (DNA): TGTGCCAGCAGTTTAACTAGCGGGGCCTACGAGCAGTACTTC. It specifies CASSLTSGAYEQYF.

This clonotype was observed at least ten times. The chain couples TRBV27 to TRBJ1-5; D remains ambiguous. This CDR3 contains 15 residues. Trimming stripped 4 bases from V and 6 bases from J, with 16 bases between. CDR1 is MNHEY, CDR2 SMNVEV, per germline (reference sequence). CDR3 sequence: CASSSYNGDGQPQHF. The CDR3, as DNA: TGTGCCAGCAGTTCATATAATGGGGATGGTCAGCCCCAGCATTTT.

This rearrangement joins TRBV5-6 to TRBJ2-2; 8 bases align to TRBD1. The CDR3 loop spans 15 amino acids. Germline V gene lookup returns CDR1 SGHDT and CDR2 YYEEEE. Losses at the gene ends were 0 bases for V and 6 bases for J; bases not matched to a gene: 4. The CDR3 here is CASSLADRVSGELFF. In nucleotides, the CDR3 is TGTGCCAGCAGCTTGGCGGACAGGGTCTCCGGGGAGCTGTTTTTT. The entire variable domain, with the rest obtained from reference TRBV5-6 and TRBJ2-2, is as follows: DAGVTQSPTHLIKTRGQQVTLRCSPKSGHDTVSWYQQALGQGPQFIFQYYEEEERQRGNFPDRFSGHQFPNYSSELNVNALLLGDSALYLCASSLADRVSGELFFGEGSRLTVL.